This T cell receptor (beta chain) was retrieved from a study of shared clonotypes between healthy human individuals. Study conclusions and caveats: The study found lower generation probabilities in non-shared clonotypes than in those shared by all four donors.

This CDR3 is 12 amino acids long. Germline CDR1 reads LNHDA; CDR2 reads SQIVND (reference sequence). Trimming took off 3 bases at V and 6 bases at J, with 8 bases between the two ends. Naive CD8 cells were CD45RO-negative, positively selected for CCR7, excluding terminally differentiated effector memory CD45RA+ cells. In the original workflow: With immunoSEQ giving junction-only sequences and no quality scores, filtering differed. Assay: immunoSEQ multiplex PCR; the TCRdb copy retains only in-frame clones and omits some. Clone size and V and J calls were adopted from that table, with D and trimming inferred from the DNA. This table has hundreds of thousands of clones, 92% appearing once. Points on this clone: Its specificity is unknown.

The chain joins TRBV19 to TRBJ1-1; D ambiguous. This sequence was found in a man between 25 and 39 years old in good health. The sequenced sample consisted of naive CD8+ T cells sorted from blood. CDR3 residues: CASSMGFPEAFF. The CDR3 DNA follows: TGTGCCAGTAGTATGGGATTCCCTGAAGCTTTCTTT.